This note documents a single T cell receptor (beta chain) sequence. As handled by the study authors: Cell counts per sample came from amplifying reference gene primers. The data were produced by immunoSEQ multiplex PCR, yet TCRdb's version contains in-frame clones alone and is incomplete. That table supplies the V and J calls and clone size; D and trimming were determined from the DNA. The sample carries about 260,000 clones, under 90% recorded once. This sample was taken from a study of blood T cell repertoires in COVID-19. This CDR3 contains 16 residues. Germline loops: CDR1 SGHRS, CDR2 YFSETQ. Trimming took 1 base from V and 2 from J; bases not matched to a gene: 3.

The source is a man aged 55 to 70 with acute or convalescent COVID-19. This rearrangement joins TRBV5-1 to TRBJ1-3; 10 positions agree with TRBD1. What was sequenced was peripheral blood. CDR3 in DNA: TGCGCCAGCAGCTTGAACGGACAGGGGGCTGGAAACACCATATATTTT. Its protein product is CASSLNGQGAGNTIYF.